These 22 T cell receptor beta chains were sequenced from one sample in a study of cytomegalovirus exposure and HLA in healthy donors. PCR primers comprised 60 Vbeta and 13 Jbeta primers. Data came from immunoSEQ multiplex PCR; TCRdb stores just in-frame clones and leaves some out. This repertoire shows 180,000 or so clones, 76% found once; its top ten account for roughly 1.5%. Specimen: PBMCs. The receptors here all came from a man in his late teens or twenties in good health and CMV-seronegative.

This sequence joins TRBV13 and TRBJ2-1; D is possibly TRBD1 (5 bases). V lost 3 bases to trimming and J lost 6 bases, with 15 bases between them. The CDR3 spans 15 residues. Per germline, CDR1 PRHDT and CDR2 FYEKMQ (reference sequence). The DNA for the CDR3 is TGTGCCAGCAGCTTTGCAGGGCCATCGGTCAATGAGCAGTTCTTC. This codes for CASSFAGPSVNEQFF.

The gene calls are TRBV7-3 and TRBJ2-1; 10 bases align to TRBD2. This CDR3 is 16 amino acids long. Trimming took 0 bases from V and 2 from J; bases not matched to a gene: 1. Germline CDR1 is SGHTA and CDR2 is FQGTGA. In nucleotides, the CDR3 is TGTGCCAGCAGCTTAACAGCGGGGGGGGCCTACAATGAGCAGTTCTTC. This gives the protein CASSLTAGGAYNEQFF.

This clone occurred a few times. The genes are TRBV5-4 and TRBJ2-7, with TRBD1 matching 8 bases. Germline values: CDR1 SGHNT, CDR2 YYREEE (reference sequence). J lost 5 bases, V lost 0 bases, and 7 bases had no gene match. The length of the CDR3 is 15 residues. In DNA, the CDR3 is TGTGCCAGCAGCTTGGCCGGGACAGGTATCCACGAGCAGTACTTC. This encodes CASSLAGTGIHEQYF.

CDR3 loop: CASRGQGRTEAFF. CDR3 nucleotide sequence: TGTGCCAGCAGGGGACAGGGGCGGACTGAAGCTTTCTTT. This chain joins TRBV11-2 and TRBJ1-1; the match to TRBD1 covers 10 bases. The CDR3 is made up of 13 amino acids. The junction had 3 bases not matched to a gene; V was cut back by 6 bases and J by 5 bases. Germline CDR1 reads SGHAT; CDR2 reads FQNNGV.

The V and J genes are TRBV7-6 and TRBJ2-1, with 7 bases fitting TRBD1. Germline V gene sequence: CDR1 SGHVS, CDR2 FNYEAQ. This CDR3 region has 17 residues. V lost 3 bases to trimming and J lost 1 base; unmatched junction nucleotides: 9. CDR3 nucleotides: TGTGCCAGCAGCTTCCAGTCAGGGGGATTGTCCTACAATGAGCAGTTCTTC. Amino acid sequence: CASSFQSGGLSYNEQFF.

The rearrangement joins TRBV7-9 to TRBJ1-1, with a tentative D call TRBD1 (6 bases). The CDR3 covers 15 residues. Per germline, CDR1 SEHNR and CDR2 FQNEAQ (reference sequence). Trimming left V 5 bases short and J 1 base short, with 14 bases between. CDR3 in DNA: TGTGCCAGCAGCCCGCTGACAGGTGGGAACACTGAAGCTTTCTTT. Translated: CASSPLTGGNTEAFF.

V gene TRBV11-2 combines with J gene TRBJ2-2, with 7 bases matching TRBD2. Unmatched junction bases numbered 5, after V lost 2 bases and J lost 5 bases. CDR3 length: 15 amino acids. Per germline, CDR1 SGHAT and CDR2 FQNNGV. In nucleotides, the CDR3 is TGTGCCAGCAGCTTACCCGGGGGGTATACCGGGGAGCTGTTTTTT. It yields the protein CASSLPGGYTGELFF.

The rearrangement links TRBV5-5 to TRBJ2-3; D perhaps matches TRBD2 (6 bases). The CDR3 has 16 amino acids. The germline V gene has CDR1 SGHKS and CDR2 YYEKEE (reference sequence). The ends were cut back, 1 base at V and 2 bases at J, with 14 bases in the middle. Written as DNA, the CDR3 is TGTGCCAGCAGCTTGTTTGCTAGCGTTGACACAGATACGCAGTATTTT. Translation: CASSLFASVDTDTQYF.

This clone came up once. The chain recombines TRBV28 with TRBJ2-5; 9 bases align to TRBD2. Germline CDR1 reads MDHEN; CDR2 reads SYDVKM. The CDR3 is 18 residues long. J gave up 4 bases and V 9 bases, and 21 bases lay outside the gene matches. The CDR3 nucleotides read TGTGCCAGATCCCATAAGTCTCTGCGGGAGGGGATTGCAGAGACCCAGTACTTC. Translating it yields CARSHKSLREGIAETQYF.

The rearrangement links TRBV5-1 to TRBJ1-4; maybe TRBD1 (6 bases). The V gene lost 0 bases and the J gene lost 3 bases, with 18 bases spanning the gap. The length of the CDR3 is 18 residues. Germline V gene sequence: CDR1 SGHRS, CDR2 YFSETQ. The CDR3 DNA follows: TGCGCCAGCAGCTTGGCCCTGAACAGGGCTCGGGCTAATGAAAAACTGTTTTTT. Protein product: CASSLALNRARANEKLFF.

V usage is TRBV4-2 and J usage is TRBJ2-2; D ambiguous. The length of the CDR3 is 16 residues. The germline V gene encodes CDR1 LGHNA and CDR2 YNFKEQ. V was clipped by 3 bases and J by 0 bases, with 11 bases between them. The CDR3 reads CASSHRLKSNTGELFF. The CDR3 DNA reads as TGTGCCAGCAGCCACAGACTGAAGTCGAACACCGGGGAGCTGTTTTTT.

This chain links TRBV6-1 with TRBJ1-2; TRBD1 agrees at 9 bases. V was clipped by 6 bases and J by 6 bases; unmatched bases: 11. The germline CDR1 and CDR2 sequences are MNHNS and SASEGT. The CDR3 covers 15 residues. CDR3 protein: CASSEPPDRGDGYTF. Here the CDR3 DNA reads TGTGCCAGCAGCGAGCCTCCGGACAGGGGCGATGGCTACACCTTC.

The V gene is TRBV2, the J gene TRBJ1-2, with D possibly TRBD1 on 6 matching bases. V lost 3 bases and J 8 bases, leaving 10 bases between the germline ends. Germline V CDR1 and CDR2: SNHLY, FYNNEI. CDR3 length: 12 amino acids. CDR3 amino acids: CASSEGAGGYTF. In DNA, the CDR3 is TGTGCCAGCAGTGAGGGGGCGGGCGGCTACACCTTC.

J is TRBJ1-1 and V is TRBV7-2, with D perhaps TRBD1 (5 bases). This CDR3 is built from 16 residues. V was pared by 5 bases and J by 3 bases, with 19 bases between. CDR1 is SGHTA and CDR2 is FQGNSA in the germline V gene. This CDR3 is CASSLGGEGWYTEAFF. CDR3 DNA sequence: TGTGCCAGCAGCCTCGGGGGTGAGGGATGGTACACTGAAGCTTTCTTT. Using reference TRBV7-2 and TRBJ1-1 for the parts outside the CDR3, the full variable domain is GAGVSQSPSNKVTEKGKDVELRCDPISGHTALYWYRQSLGQGLEFLIYFQGNSAPDKSGLPSDRFSAERTGGSVSTLTIQRTQQEDSAVYLCASSLGGEGWYTEAFFGQGTRLTVV.

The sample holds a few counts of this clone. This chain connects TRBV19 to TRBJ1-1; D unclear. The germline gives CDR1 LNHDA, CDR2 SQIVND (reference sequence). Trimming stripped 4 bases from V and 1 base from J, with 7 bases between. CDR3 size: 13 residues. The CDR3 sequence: CASSKEGNTEAFF. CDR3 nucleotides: TGTGCCAGTAGTAAGGAGGGGAACACTGAAGCTTTCTTT.

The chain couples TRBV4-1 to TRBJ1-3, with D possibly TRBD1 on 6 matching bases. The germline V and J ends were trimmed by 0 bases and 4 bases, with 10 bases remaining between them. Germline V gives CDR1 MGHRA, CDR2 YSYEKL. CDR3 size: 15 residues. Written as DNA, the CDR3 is TGCGCCAGCAGCCAAGATCGAGGGGGAGGAAACACCATATATTTT. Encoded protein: CASSQDRGGGNTIYF.

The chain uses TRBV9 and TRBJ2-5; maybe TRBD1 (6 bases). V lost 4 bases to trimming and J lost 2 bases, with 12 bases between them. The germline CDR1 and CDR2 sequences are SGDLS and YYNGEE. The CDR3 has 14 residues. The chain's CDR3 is CASSNSGVQETQYF. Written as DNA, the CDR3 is TGTGCCAGCAGCAACTCAGGGGTACAAGAGACCCAGTACTTC.

The CDR3 DNA sequence: TGCGCCAGCGCCGCAGAGGTGATGAACACCGGGGAGCTGTTTTTT. Translation: CASAAEVMNTGELFF. J is TRBJ2-2 and V is TRBV5-1; D is undetermined. The V end was cut by 7 bases, the J end by 1 base, with 14 bases between. The CDR3 is 15 amino acids. The germline V gene encodes CDR1 SGHRS and CDR2 YFSETQ.

The CDR3 sequence: CATHTEAFF. The CDR3 region has the DNA TGTGCCACACATACTGAAGCTTTCTTT. The rearrangement joins TRBV21-1 to TRBJ1-1; TRBD1, the D gene given by the table, was not confirmed from the DNA. TRBV21-1 is described as a pseudogene. The CDR3 consists of 9 residues.

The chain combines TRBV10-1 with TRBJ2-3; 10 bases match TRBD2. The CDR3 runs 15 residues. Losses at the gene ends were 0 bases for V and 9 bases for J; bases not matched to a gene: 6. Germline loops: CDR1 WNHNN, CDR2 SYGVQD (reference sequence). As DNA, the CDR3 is TGCGCCAGCAGTGAGTCGAAAGCGGGGGGGCGGACGCAGTATTTT. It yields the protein CASSESKAGGRTQYF.

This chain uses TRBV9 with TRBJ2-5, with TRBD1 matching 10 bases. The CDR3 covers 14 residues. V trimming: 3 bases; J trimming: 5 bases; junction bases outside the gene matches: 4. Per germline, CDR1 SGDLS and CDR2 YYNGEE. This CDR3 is CASSAGQGRETQYF. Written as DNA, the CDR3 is TGTGCCAGCAGCGCGGGACAGGGGAGGGAGACCCAGTACTTC.

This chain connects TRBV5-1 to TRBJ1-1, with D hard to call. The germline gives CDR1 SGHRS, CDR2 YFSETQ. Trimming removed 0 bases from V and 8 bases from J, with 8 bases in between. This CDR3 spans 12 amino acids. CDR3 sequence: CASSLDGREAFF. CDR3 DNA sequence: TGCGCCAGCAGCTTGGACGGCAGGGAAGCTTTCTTT.